These 30 T cell receptor beta chains share one sample of origin, sequenced in a study of shared clonotypes between healthy human individuals (dated by TCRdb to the early 2020s). Library generation was performed with the immunoSEQ multiplex PCR assay. TCRdb stores this immuneACCESS table with in-frame sequences only. Part of the clones is absent; in the studies checked, under half of the shortfall reflects unresolved V genes, and no reason is known for the rest. The sample profile shows 2 million or so clones; roughly 94% of them were found once. The biggest ten clones account for 0.1% to 0.15% of the sample. Sequenced input: naive CD4+ T cells sorted from blood. This specimen's cell subset or site label, per the study, means: CD45RA+ positively selected. The receptors were gathered from a man aged 18 to 29 in good health.

Worth noting for this clone: Other DNA sequences within the sample encode an identical CDR3. This chain links TRBV5-1 with TRBJ1-1, with 7 bases identical to TRBD1. The ends lost 4 bases at V and 3 bases at J; junction bases unmatched: 3. This CDR3 region has 13 residues. The germline V gene encodes CDR1 SGHRS and CDR2 YFSETQ. CDR3 amino acids: CASSRQGYTEAFF. CDR3 sequence (DNA): TGCGCCAGCAGCCGACAGGGATACACTGAAGCTTTCTTT.

The chain employs TRBV19 and TRBJ2-3, with D uncertain. V was shortened by 6 bases and J by 0 bases, with 10 bases between the two germline ends. This CDR3 spans 14 amino acids. Germline V CDR1 and CDR2: LNHDA, SQIVND (reference sequence). The CDR3 DNA reads TGTGCCAGTAGCCTTCGCCCTAGCACAGATACGCAGTATTTT. Translation: CASSLRPSTDTQYF.

The V and J genes are TRBV9 and TRBJ2-6; D is perhaps TRBD2 (6 bases). V dropped 0 bases and J dropped 0 bases, with 7 bases sitting between them. CDR3 length: 16 residues. Germline CDR1 and CDR2: SGDLS and YYNGEE. CDR3 sequence: CASSVGGTSGANVLTF. DNA of the CDR3: TGTGCCAGCAGCGTAGGCGGGACCTCTGGGGCCAACGTCCTGACTTTC. Together with reference TRBV9 and TRBJ2-6, the CDR3 gives the full variable domain: DSGVTQTPKHLITATGQRVTLRCSPRSGDLSVYWYQQSLDQGLQFLIQYYNGEERAKGNILERFSAQQFPDLHSELNLSSLELGDSALYFCASSVGGTSGANVLTFGAGSRLTVL.

The chain has TRBV18 and TRBJ2-7, with D unresolved. The V end lost 6 bases, the J end lost 2 bases, and 23 bases lay between the germline ends. This CDR3 has 17 amino acids. CDR1 and CDR2 (germline): KGHSH, LQKENI. CDR3 loop: CASSQRLRAPGPYEQYF. The DNA for the CDR3 is TGTGCCAGCTCCCAACGCCTTCGGGCCCCGGGCCCCTACGAGCAGTACTTC.

This sequence joins TRBV27 and TRBJ1-2, with a possible D match to TRBD1 (5 bases). The germline V gene encodes CDR1 MNHEY and CDR2 SMNVEV (reference sequence). There are 17 residues in the CDR3. Trimming shortened V by 1 base and J by 5 bases, and 20 bases separated the two germline ends. The CDR3 protein is CASSLYGTYNTWYGYTF. DNA of the CDR3: TGTGCCAGCAGTTTATATGGGACCTATAACACCTGGTATGGCTACACCTTC.

This clone was detected once. The chain has TRBV27 and TRBJ1-4; D is unresolved. V lost 4 bases to trimming and J lost 8 bases, with 17 bases between them. This CDR3 region has 15 residues. In germline, CDR1 is MNHEY, CDR2 SMNVEV (reference sequence). The CDR3 here is CASSSLGGREEKLFF. The CDR3 nucleotides are TGTGCCAGCAGTTCCCTAGGTGGGAGGGAAGAAAAACTGTTTTTT.

The chain couples TRBV4-3 to TRBJ1-1; 10 positions match TRBD1. The CDR3 length is 17 residues. In germline, CDR1 is LGHNA, CDR2 YSLEER. V was clipped by 1 base and J by 3 bases; unmatched bases: 8. The CDR3 loop is CASSQGPGQGYDTEAFF. The CDR3 DNA reads TGCGCCAGCAGCCAAGGCCCGGGACAGGGGTATGACACTGAAGCTTTCTTT.

The chain carries TRBV5-1 and TRBJ1-4; 9 positions match TRBD1. Germline loops: CDR1 SGHRS, CDR2 YFSETQ. CDR3 size: 16 residues. The J segment lost 8 bases and the V segment lost 4 bases, leaving 12 bases of the junction unmatched. Written as DNA, the CDR3 is TGCGCCAGCAGCCGATTACAGGGGGCCGGTGTGGAAAAACTGTTTTTT. This gives the protein CASSRLQGAGVEKLFF.

In its sample, this clone was seen once. V is TRBV5-1 and J is TRBJ1-2; tentatively, D is TRBD1 (5 bases). With 5 bases removed from V and 8 bases from J, the gap between germline ends came to 13 bases. This CDR3 has 12 residues. In germline, CDR1 is SGHRS, CDR2 YFSETQ. The CDR3 DNA sequence: TGCGCCAGCAGGGAGGAGGGGCTGGGCTACACCTTC. Protein sequence: CASREEGLGYTF.

Points on this clone: A much larger clone is a single base away; this may be a read error. The chain links TRBV5-1 to TRBJ1-1; D is unclear. The V and J ends lost 4 bases and 1 base respectively, with 2 bases between them. Germline V gene data show CDR1 as SGHRS and CDR2 as YFSETQ. The CDR3 totals 11 residues. The CDR3 reads CASSRNTEAFF. For the CDR3, the DNA is TGCGCCAGCAGCCGGAACACTGAAGCTTTCTTT.

This rearrangement joins TRBV5-4 to TRBJ2-3, with D perhaps matching TRBD2 (5 bases). The germline V and J ends were trimmed by 4 bases and 1 base, with 10 bases remaining between them. Germline V lookup: CDR1 SGHNT, CDR2 YYREEE (reference sequence). The CDR3 sequence is 14 residues long. CDR3 residues: CASSGRGRTDTQYF. The CDR3 DNA sequence: TGTGCCAGCAGCGGACGGGGTCGCACAGATACGCAGTATTTT.

The chain links TRBV27 to TRBJ2-7, with D unresolved. The germline V and J ends were trimmed by 2 bases and 2 bases, with 13 bases remaining between them. Germline-derived CDR1 and CDR2 are MNHEY and SMNVEV (reference sequence). CDR3 length: 15 residues. The CDR3: CASSLRQQAPYEQYF. The CDR3 DNA reads as TGTGCCAGCAGTTTAAGGCAGCAAGCTCCCTACGAGCAGTACTTC.

This clone was counted a single time. Other DNA sequences in the same sample also yield this CDR3. This chain joins TRBV7-9 and TRBJ2-7; tentatively, D is TRBD2 (5 bases). The CDR3 is 12 residues long. The V end lost 3 bases, the J end lost 6 bases, and 9 bases lay between the germline ends. CDR1 SEHNR and CDR2 FQNEAQ come from the germline V gene (reference sequence). The CDR3 reads CASSLQGGEQYF. CDR3 DNA: TGTGCCAGCAGCTTGCAAGGAGGCGAGCAGTACTTC.

In its sample, this clone was seen once. This is likely an artifact of a read error, given a far larger clone one base away. Different DNA sequences within this sample yield the same CDR3. This rearrangement joins TRBV30 to TRBJ1-1; D gene uncertain. CDR3 length: 11 amino acids. CDR1 GTSNPN and CDR2 SVGIG come from the germline V gene (reference sequence). The germline V and J ends were trimmed by 3 bases and 0 bases, with 2 bases remaining between them. CDR3 sequence (DNA): TGTGCCTGGAGCGTGAACACTGAAGCTTTCTTT. Amino acids: CAWSVNTEAFF.

The chain recombines TRBV5-5 with TRBJ1-5; D unresolved. With 2 bases removed from V and 3 bases from J, the gap between germline ends came to 9 bases. CDR3 length: 14 amino acids. The germline V gene encodes CDR1 SGHKS and CDR2 YYEKEE (reference sequence). Here the CDR3 DNA reads TGTGCCAGCAGCTTTGACACCCTCAATCAGCCCCAGCATTTT. This encodes CASSFDTLNQPQHF.

The rearrangement joins TRBV30 to TRBJ2-7, with TRBD1 matching over 9 bases. CDR3 length: 14 amino acids. CDR1 is GTSNPN and CDR2 is SVGIG in the germline V gene (reference sequence). With 3 bases clipped from V and 4 bases from J, the junction kept 7 bases outside the gene matches. The CDR3: CAWSGGTGNYEQYF. The CDR3 DNA is TGTGCCTGGAGCGGCGGGACAGGGAATTACGAGCAGTACTTC. The variable domain in full, completed from reference TRBV30 and TRBJ2-7, reads SQTIHQWPATLVQPVGSPLSLECTVEGTSNPNLYWYRQAAGRGLQLLFYSVGIGQISSEVPQNLSASRPQDRQFILSSKKLLLSDSGFYLCAWSGGTGNYEQYFGPGTRLTVT.

This clone appeared a single time. The sample holds other DNA sequences that translate to the same CDR3. The rearrangement links TRBV27 to TRBJ2-7; 7 bases align to TRBD1. Germline V gene lookup returns CDR1 MNHEY and CDR2 SMNVEV (reference sequence). This CDR3 comprises 13 residues. V lost 8 bases to trimming and J lost 4 bases; unmatched junction nucleotides: 8. CDR3 amino acids: CASRRTGGYEQYF. CDR3 in DNA: TGTGCCAGCCGACGGACAGGTGGATACGAGCAGTACTTC.

The chain carries TRBV5-1 and TRBJ2-7; 10 positions match TRBD2. CDR1 and CDR2 from the germline V gene are SGHRS and YFSETQ. This CDR3 region has 14 residues. J lost 2 bases, V lost 4 bases, and 3 bases had no gene match. This CDR3 is CASSTSGATYEQYF. As DNA, the CDR3 is TGCGCCAGCAGCACTAGCGGGGCTACCTACGAGCAGTACTTC.

About this clone: This may come from a read error, since a much larger clone is one base off. V and J are TRBV11-2 and TRBJ1-1; a weak D match, TRBD1 (5 bases). Germline V gives CDR1 SGHAT, CDR2 FQNNGV. The CDR3 has 13 amino acids. V lost 5 bases to trimming and J lost 1 base, with 8 bases between them. CDR3: CASSRDRNTEAFF. DNA for the CDR3: TGTGCCAGCAGCCGAGACAGGAACACTGAAGCTTTCTTT.

The J gene is TRBJ1-4, the V gene TRBV15, with a tentative D call TRBD1 (5 bases). The germline CDR1 and CDR2 sequences are LNHNV and YYDKDF (reference sequence). The CDR3 totals 16 residues. V lost 0 bases to trimming and J lost 0 bases, with 8 bases between them. The CDR3 sequence: CATSREEQATNEKLFF. The CDR3 DNA follows: TGTGCCACCAGCAGAGAGGAACAGGCAACTAATGAAAAACTGTTTTTT.

The chain is built from TRBV11-3 and TRBJ1-6; D gene uncertain. Germline CDR1 is SGHNT and CDR2 is YENEEA. The CDR3 totals 13 residues. Trimming shortened V by 3 bases and J by 6 bases, and 6 bases separated the two germline ends. The CDR3 nucleotides read TGTGCCAGCAGCTTGAACAGTAATTCACCCCTCCACTTT. Residues: CASSLNSNSPLHF.

As to this clone: At the DNA level, this CDR3 is encoded by other sequences in the same sample as well. V is TRBV5-4 and J is TRBJ2-7; D is possibly TRBD1 (5 bases). V shed 0 bases and J shed 2 bases, with 6 bases lying between them. Germline values: CDR1 SGHNT, CDR2 YYREEE (reference sequence). The CDR3 length is 13 residues. The CDR3 sequence: CASSLGRAYEQYF. CDR3 bases: TGTGCCAGCAGCTTGGGCAGGGCCTACGAGCAGTACTTC.

The chain has TRBV18 and TRBJ2-7, with 8 bases aligning to TRBD1. Per germline, CDR1 KGHSH and CDR2 LQKENI. Trimming at V came to 3 bases and at J to 5 bases, leaving 12 bases not matched to a gene. The CDR3 has 16 amino acids. The DNA for the CDR3 is TGTGCCAGCTCACCGCATAGGGACAGGTTCTTCGACGAGCAGTACTTC. Translation gives CASSPHRDRFFDEQYF.

This rearrangement joins TRBV28 to TRBJ1-4; D might be TRBD1 (6 bases). Per the germline V gene, CDR1 is MDHEN and CDR2 is SYDVKM. The CDR3 has 16 residues. V was shortened by 5 bases and J by 3 bases, with 16 bases between the two germline ends. CDR3 sequence (DNA): TGTGCCAGCAGTGGACAGACCCTTCAATCTAATGAAAAACTGTTTTTT. It specifies CASSGQTLQSNEKLFF.

V gene TRBV5-1 combines with J gene TRBJ2-7, with D possibly TRBD2 on 5 matching bases. Germline CDR1 and CDR2: SGHRS and YFSETQ. Trimming shortened V by 7 bases and J by 0 bases, and 17 bases separated the two germline ends. The CDR3 has 15 amino acids. The CDR3 DNA reads as TGCGCCAGCCAAGTGAGTAAGCGGAACTCCTACGAGCAGTACTTC. This sequence encodes CASQVSKRNSYEQYF.

V is TRBV2 and J is TRBJ2-7; D is unclear. The germline CDR1 and CDR2 sequences are SNHLY and FYNNEI. The length of the CDR3 is 13 residues. With 4 bases removed from V and 2 bases from J, the gap between germline ends came to 9 bases. CDR3: CASSAEPAYEQYF. The CDR3 nucleotides are TGTGCCAGCAGTGCGGAGCCAGCCTACGAGCAGTACTTC.

The chain combines TRBV6-1 with TRBJ1-6; TRBD1 matches at 9 bases. The CDR3 consists of 16 residues. The V and J ends lost 2 bases and 10 bases, in that order; junction bases with no gene match: 9. Germline V lookup: CDR1 MNHNS, CDR2 SASEGT. CDR3 sequence reads: CASSERGTGSLSPLHF. CDR3 nucleotide sequence: TGTGCCAGCAGTGAACGGGGGACAGGGTCATTGTCACCCCTCCACTTT.

This chain links TRBV6-1 with TRBJ1-2; D may be TRBD1 (6 bases). CDR1 is MNHNS, CDR2 SASEGT, per germline. The CDR3 loop spans 13 amino acids. Between the trimmed V and J ends, which lost 8 bases and 6 bases, there was a span of 16 bases. The CDR3 loop reads CASRDIGRDGYTF. The CDR3 DNA reads as TGTGCCAGCCGGGACATAGGGCGGGATGGCTACACCTTC.

The V and J genes are TRBV11-3 and TRBJ2-1; D is uncertain. Trimming removed 0 bases from V and 5 bases from J, with 11 bases in between. The CDR3 sequence is 15 residues long. Germline CDR1 SGHNT, CDR2 YENEEA. The CDR3 coding sequence is TGTGCCAGCAGCTTAGAAGCGAGAAGACACAATGAGCAGTTCTTC. Translated, it gives CASSLEARRHNEQFF.

The chain uses TRBV28 and TRBJ1-2, with a weak D call TRBD1 (5 bases). The CDR3 has 17 residues. V lost 4 bases and J 0 bases, leaving 18 bases between the germline ends. From germline, CDR1 is MDHEN and CDR2 SYDVKM. The CDR3 spells CASSSSGQPDSNYGYTF. CDR3 DNA: TGTGCCAGCAGTTCCTCCGGACAACCCGATTCTAACTATGGCTACACCTTC.